This T cell receptor (beta chain) was identified in a study of OX40 agonist ivuxolimab in advanced cancers. About the study as a whole: Ivuxolimab was an agonistic, fully human IgG2 monoclonal antibody directed against OX40 (CD134), a costimulatory receptor. Intravenous ivuxolimab was administered to patients every 2 weeks at six dose levels: 0.01, 0.1, 0.3, 1.5, 3 and 10 mg/kg. In the dose-escalation cohort, roughly 82% of patients were male, and the mean age was 60 years with a range of about 23 to 79. The purpose of peripheral TCRbeta sequencing was to test whether ivuxolimab changed TCR sequence diversity and led to clonal T-cell expansion. Patients were allowed to have had prior anti-PD-1, anti-PD-L1 or anti-CTLA-4 therapy, and more than 30% of the dose-escalation patients had previously received checkpoint inhibitors. Partial responses were achieved by three dose-escalation patients, of whom one had hepatocellular carcinoma and two had cutaneous melanoma. Among the 50 to 55 dose-escalation patients, about 20 had hepatocellular carcinoma, 15 melanoma, 9 renal cell carcinoma and 9 head and neck cancer. The paper reports the monotherapy dose-escalation portion (N of about 51 patients) of the phase I ivuxolimab trial.

For sequencing of the TCRbeta CDR3 region, genomic DNA was extracted from the sorted cells. The immunoSEQ Assay was used to sequence the TCRbeta CDR3 regions. TCRdb limited this immuneACCESS table to in-frame rearrangements with V and J called. A share of clones is missing; checked studies link under half to unresolved V genes, and the rest is unexplained. The sample includes about 69,000 clones, with approximately 90% observed a single time. The ten top clones hold about 0.29% of the sample. Its CDR3 holds 17 amino acids, cysteine through phenylalanine. The only DNA kept is the CDR3, 51 bases in frame from the first base. The CDR1 and CDR2 encoded by the germline V gene (reference sequence) are LNHNV and YYDKDF. As for this clone: This clone's antigen is unknown. One end of the junction fails to match germline, which may point to a read error.

The trial excluded patients who had a history of autoimmune disease or were on systemic immunosuppression. Peripheral blood for TCR sequencing was drawn from every dose cohort at baseline, at cycle 4 day 1 and at cycle 7 day 1. Samples came from an open-label, multicenter, first-in-human phase I dose-escalation trial of ivuxolimab. Adults with locally advanced or metastatic melanoma, renal cell, hepatocellular, or head and neck squamous cell carcinoma were enrolled in the trial. Before TCR sequencing, CD4+ and CD8+ T cells were separately sorted from peripheral blood. What the authors observed across the whole study: Which antigens the clonally expanded peripheral T cells were specific for was not determined. In partial responders in the 0.1-3.0 mg/kg groups, normalized peripheral clonal expansion was found to be among the lowest, especially among CD8+ T cells. At doses of 0.1 to 3.0 mg/kg, clonal expansion of both CD4+ and CD8+ blood T cells was observed from baseline to week 6. Low levels of normalized T-cell clonal expansion were also seen in some nonresponding patients. On average, CD8+ T cells showed more expanded clones than CD4+ T cells after ivuxolimab.

This TCR came from an adult with an advanced solid tumor such as melanoma, head and neck, liver or kidney cancer. The sequence links TRBV15 to TRBJ2-1; TRBD2 agrees with 10 junctional bases. The specimen comprised CD4+ or CD8+ T cells sorted from blood, sampled in a trial of the OX40 agonist ivuxolimab. CDR3 loop: CATSGESLAGVYNEQFF. The DNA reads as follows: TGTGCCACCAGCGGAGAAAGTCTAGCGGGAGTCTACAATGAGCAGTTCTTC.